Each of the 15 T cell receptor beta chains below was sequenced from the same sample in a study of T cells in Graves' hyperthyroidism and ophthalmopathy. Template material for amplifying TCR beta CDR3 regions consisted of RNA transcripts. The TCR CDR3 first-round RT-PCR relied on the HTBI primer set. TCRdb re-derived calls from the multiplex PCR reads in MiXCR, one entry per CDR3 protein. Here the sample spans about 620,000 distinct CDR3 sequences, 15% to 20% being singletons. Material for sequencing was blood. These receptors all come from a woman aged 25-40 years with Graves' hyperthyroidism.

Many counts were recorded for this clonotype. This chain joins TRBV12-3 or TRBV12-4 and TRBJ2-2, with 7 bases fitting TRBD1. The CDR3 has 14 amino acids. V dropped 5 bases and J dropped 6; count of bases not matched to a gene: 6. For the CDR3, the DNA is TGTGCCAGCAGTCCCCGACAGGGTCCCGGGGAGCTGTTTTTT. It encodes CASSPRQGPGELFF.

This clonotype was seen at least ten times. The V call is TRBV7-3, the J call TRBJ2-2; 10 bases are a match to TRBD2. Germline-derived CDR1 and CDR2 are SGHTA and FQGTGA. The CDR3 has 17 residues. V dropped 0 bases and J dropped 6; count of bases not matched to a gene: 7. In DNA, the CDR3 is TGTGCCAGCAGCTTAACGGCTAGCGGGAGAATGGCCGGGGAGCTGTTTTTT. Translating gives CASSLTASGRMAGELFF.

V usage is TRBV2 and J usage is TRBJ2-3; 9 positions match TRBD2. The ends lost 8 bases at V and 2 bases at J; junction bases unmatched: 8. The CDR3 contains 15 residues. From germline, CDR1 is SNHLY and CDR2 FYNNEI. The CDR3 DNA sequence: TGTGCCAGCGGCGAGCAGCGGGAGGACACAGATACGCAGTATTTT. It specifies CASGEQREDTDTQYF.

This clonotype was seen at least ten times. The gene calls are TRBV2 and TRBJ2-5, with 10 bases aligning to TRBD2. Unmatched junction bases numbered 14, after V lost 4 bases and J lost 3 bases. The V gene's germline CDR1 is SNHLY and CDR2 FYNNEI. The length of the CDR3 is 18 residues. As DNA, the CDR3 is TGTGCCAGCAGTGCTCGGAGCGGGAGGGCCCGCCCAAAAGAGACCCAGTACTTC. Translating gives CASSARSGRARPKETQYF. Full variable domain (remainder filled in from reference TRBV2 and TRBJ2-5): EPEVTQTPSHQVTQMGQEVILRCVPISNHLYFYWYRQILGQKVEFLVSFYNNEISEKSEIFDDQFSVERPDGSNFTLKIRSTKLEDSAMYFCASSARSGRARPKETQYFGPGTRLLVL.

This clonotype was detected ten times or more. The chain has TRBV10-3 and TRBJ2-1; unclear D gene. V lost 4 bases and J lost 0, with 10 bases in between. CDR1 ENHRY and CDR2 SYGVKD come from the germline V gene. The CDR3 loop spans 15 amino acids. The CDR3 coding sequence is TGTGCCATCAGTGTGGGGAAAAGCTCCTACAATGAGCAGTTCTTC. Encoded protein: CAISVGKSSYNEQFF.

This clonotype was seen a few times. The V call is TRBV30, the J call TRBJ2-3; D is uncertain. CDR3 length: 13 amino acids. Trimming took 4 bases from V and 4 from J, leaving 12 bases between them. Per the germline V gene, CDR1 is GTSNPN and CDR2 is SVGIG (reference sequence). The chain's CDR3 is CAWNSGLADTQYF. The CDR3 DNA sequence: TGTGCCTGGAATTCGGGTCTGGCAGATACGCAGTATTTT. Complete variable domain (other parts from reference TRBV30 and TRBJ2-3): SQTIHQWPATLVQPVGSPLSLECTVEGTSNPNLYWYRQAAGRGLQLLFYSVGIGQISSEVPQNLSASRPQDRQFILSSKKLLLSDSGFYLCAWNSGLADTQYFGPGTRLTVL.

This clonotype was detected a few times. V gene TRBV16 combines with J gene TRBJ1-4; D not certain. The length of the CDR3 is 14 residues. CDR1 KGHSY and CDR2 FQNENV come from the germline V gene. V lost 1 base to trimming and J lost 5 bases, with 8 bases between them. DNA of the CDR3: TGTGCCAGCAGCCAATTGGACTTCAATGAAAAACTGTTTTTT. This sequence encodes CASSQLDFNEKLFF.

The chain has TRBV10-2 and TRBJ1-2, with a tentative D call TRBD1 (5 bases). Between the trimmed V and J ends, which lost 6 bases and 4 bases, there was a span of 15 bases. This CDR3 has 14 residues. CDR1 and CDR2 (germline): WSHSY, SAAADI. The CDR3 spells CASRTTEPSYGYTF. DNA for the CDR3: TGCGCCAGCAGGACGACAGAGCCAAGCTATGGCTACACCTTC.

The J gene is TRBJ2-1, the V gene TRBV9, with D unclear. From germline, CDR1 is SGDLS and CDR2 YYNGEE. The CDR3 runs to 13 residues. V lost 0 bases, J lost 6 bases, and 7 bases lay in between. CDR3: CASSVARSNEQFF. Written as DNA, the CDR3 is TGTGCCAGCAGCGTAGCTAGATCCAATGAGCAGTTCTTC.

This clonotype was counted many times. The V and J genes are TRBV2 and TRBJ2-7; D is ambiguous. Germline lookup yields CDR1 SNHLY and CDR2 FYNNEI. This CDR3 is 15 amino acids long. Trimming pared 0 bases from V and 1 base from J, leaving 10 bases between. In DNA form, the CDR3 reads TGTGCCAGCAGTGAAGCGGCGAAGGCATCCTACGAGCAGTACTTC. Its translation: CASSEAAKASYEQYF.

This clonotype was counted many times. The chain employs TRBV6-1 and TRBJ2-1; tentative D call: TRBD2 (6 bases). Germline V gene sequence: CDR1 MNHNS, CDR2 SASEGT. The CDR3 is made up of 17 amino acids. V shed 2 bases and J shed 8 bases, with 22 bases lying between them. The CDR3 nucleotides read TGTGCCAGCAGTGAATTCGGCCTAGCGCCCGCCGGGGATGAGCAGTTCTTC. This sequence encodes CASSEFGLAPAGDEQFF.

In its sample, this clonotype was seen many times. The chain employs TRBV5-1 and TRBJ2-1; TRBD2 is a possible D gene (6 bases). V lost 0 bases to trimming and J lost 8 bases, with 18 bases between them. The CDR3 is made up of 16 amino acids. Per germline, CDR1 SGHRS and CDR2 YFSETQ. The CDR3 nucleotides are TGCGCCAGCAGCTTGGCCGCAGCGGGTGCAGAGTATGAGCAGTTCTTC. Amino acids: CASSLAAAGAEYEQFF. Looking up the rest from reference TRBV5-1 and TRBJ2-1 gives the full variable domain: KAGVTQTPRYLIKTRGQQVTLSCSPISGHRSVSWYQQTPGQGLQFLFEYFSETQRNKGNFPGRFSGRQFSNSRSEMNVSTLELGDSALYLCASSLAAAGAEYEQFFGPGTRLTVL.

This clonotype was seen a few times. V and J are TRBV5-8 and TRBJ2-7; tentatively, D is TRBD2 (7 bases). The V gene's germline CDR1 is SGHTS and CDR2 YDEGEE. Trimming removed 0 bases at V and 0 bases at J, with 16 bases between. The CDR3 loop spans 17 amino acids. CDR3 sequence: CASSLAGGGWLSYEQYF. For the CDR3, the DNA is TGTGCCAGCAGCTTGGCGGGCGGGGGCTGGCTCTCCTACGAGCAGTACTTC.

V and J are TRBV5-1 and TRBJ1-2; no reliable D call. The CDR3 extends over 14 amino acids. CDR1 is SGHRS and CDR2 is YFSETQ in the germline V gene. V lost 1 base and J lost 4, with 11 bases in between. The CDR3 region is CASSLSTSLYGYTF. CDR3 nucleotides: TGCGCCAGCAGCTTGTCAACGAGCCTCTATGGCTACACCTTC. The complete variable domain, with remaining parts taken from reference TRBV5-1 and TRBJ1-2, reads KAGVTQTPRYLIKTRGQQVTLSCSPISGHRSVSWYQQTPGQGLQFLFEYFSETQRNKGNFPGRFSGRQFSNSRSEMNVSTLELGDSALYLCASSLSTSLYGYTFGSGTRLTVV.

This rearrangement joins TRBV14 to TRBJ2-1, with 8 positions matching TRBD2. There are 15 residues in the CDR3. Germline V gives CDR1 SGHDN, CDR2 FVKESK. The J segment lost 5 bases and the V segment lost 4 bases, leaving 7 bases of the junction unmatched. CDR3 coding DNA: TGTGCCAGCAGCCCGACTAGCGAGTTACACAATGAGCAGTTCTTC. Translated: CASSPTSELHNEQFF.